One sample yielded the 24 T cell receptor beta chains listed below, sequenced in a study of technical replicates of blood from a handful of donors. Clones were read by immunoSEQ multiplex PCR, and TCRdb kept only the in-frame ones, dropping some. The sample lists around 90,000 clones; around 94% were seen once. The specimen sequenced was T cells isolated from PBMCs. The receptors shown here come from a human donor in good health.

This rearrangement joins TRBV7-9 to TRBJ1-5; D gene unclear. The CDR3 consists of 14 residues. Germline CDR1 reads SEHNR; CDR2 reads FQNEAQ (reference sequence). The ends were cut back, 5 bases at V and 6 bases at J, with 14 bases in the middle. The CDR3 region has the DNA TGTGCCAGCAGCCGTCAGGACTCGGGTCAGCCCCAGCATTTT. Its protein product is CASSRQDSGQPQHF.

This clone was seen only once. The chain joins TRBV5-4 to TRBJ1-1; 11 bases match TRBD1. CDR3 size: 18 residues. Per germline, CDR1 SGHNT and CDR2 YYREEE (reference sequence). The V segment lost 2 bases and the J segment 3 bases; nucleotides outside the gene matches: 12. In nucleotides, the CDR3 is TGTGCCAGCAGCTTTGGACAGGGGGCCAACCTCGGGTACACTGAAGCTTTCTTT. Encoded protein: CASSFGQGANLGYTEAFF.

The CDR3 loop reads CASSYLGQGDYGYTF. In nucleotides, the CDR3 is TGTGCCAGCAGCTATCTGGGACAGGGAGACTATGGCTACACCTTC. V is TRBV11-2 and J is TRBJ1-2, with 9 bases fitting TRBD1. With 4 bases clipped from V and 3 bases from J, the junction kept 6 bases outside the gene matches. Germline CDR1 reads SGHAT; CDR2 reads FQNNGV. The CDR3 runs 15 residues.

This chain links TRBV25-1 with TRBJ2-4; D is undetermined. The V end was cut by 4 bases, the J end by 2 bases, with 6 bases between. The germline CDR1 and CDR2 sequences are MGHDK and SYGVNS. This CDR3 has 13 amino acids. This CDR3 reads CASSVSPKNIQYF. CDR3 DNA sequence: TGTGCCAGCAGTGTTAGCCCCAAAAACATTCAGTACTTC.

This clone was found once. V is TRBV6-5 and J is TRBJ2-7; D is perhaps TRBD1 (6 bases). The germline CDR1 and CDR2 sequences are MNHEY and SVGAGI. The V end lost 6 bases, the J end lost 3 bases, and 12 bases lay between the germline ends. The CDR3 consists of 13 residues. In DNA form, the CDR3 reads TGTGCCAGCAGCAAGGACAGACTCTACGAGCAGTACTTC. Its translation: CASSKDRLYEQYF.

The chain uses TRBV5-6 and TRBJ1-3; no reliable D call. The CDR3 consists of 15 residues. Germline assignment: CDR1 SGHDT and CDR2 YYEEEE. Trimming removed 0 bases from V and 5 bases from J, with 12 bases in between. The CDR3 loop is CASSLDGQVRNTIYF. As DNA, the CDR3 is TGTGCCAGCAGCTTGGATGGGCAGGTTAGAAACACCATATATTTT.

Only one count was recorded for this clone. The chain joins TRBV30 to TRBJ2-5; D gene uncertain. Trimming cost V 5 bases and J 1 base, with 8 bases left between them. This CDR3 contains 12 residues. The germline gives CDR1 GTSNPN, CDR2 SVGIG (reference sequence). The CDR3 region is CAWGPPQETQYF. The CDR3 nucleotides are TGTGCCTGGGGCCCCCCCCAAGAGACCCAGTACTTC. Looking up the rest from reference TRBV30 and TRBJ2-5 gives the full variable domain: SQTIHQWPATLVQPVGSPLSLECTVEGTSNPNLYWYRQAAGRGLQLLFYSVGIGQISSEVPQNLSASRPQDRQFILSSKKLLLSDSGFYLCAWGPPQETQYFGPGTRLLVL.

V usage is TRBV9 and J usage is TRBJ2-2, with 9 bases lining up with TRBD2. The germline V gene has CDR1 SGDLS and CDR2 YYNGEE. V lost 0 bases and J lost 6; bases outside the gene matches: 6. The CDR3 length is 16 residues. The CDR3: CASSVAPSGDAGELFF. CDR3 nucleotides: TGTGCCAGCAGCGTAGCGCCTAGCGGGGACGCCGGGGAGCTGTTTTTT.

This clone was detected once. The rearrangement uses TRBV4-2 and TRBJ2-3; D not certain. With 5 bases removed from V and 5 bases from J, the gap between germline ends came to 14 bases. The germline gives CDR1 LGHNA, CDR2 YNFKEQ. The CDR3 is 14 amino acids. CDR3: CASSTRLTLDTQYF. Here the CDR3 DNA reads TGTGCCAGCAGCACCCGTCTAACCCTAGATACGCAGTATTTT.

The CDR3 DNA reads TGTGCCAGCTCGGACAGCCTCAGAGAAAAACTGTTTTTT. Translating gives CASSDSLREKLFF. This chain uses TRBV5-6 with TRBJ1-4, with a weak D call TRBD1 (6 bases). CDR1 is SGHDT, CDR2 YYEEEE, per germline. V dropped 7 bases and J dropped 8 bases, with 15 bases sitting between them. The CDR3 runs 13 residues. Full variable domain (remainder filled in from reference TRBV5-6 and TRBJ1-4): DAGVTQSPTHLIKTRGQQVTLRCSPKSGHDTVSWYQQALGQGPQFIFQYYEEEERQRGNFPDRFSGHQFPNYSSELNVNALLLGDSALYLCASSDSLREKLFFGSGTQLSVL.

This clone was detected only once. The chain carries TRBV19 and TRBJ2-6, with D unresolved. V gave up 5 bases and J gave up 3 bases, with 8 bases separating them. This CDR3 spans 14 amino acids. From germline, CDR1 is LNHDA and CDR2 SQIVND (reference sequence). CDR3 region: CASSFFLGANVLTF. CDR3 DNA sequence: TGTGCCAGTAGTTTCTTTCTTGGGGCCAACGTCCTGACTTTC.

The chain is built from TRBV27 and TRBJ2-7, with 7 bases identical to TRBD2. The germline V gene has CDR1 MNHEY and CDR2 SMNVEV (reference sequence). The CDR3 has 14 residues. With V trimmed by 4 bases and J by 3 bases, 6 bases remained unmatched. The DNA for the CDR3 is TGTGCCAGCAGTTGGGCGGGGGAGGGCTACGAGCAGTACTTC. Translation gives CASSWAGEGYEQYF.

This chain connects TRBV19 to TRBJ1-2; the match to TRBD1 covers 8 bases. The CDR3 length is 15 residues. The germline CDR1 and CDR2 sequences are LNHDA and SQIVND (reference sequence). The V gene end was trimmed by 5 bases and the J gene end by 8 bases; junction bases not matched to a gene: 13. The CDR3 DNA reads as TGTGCCAGTAGTGAAACCGGGACAGGCCGGAGGGGCTACACCTTC. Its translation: CASSETGTGRRGYTF.

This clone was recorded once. DNA for the CDR3: TGCGCCAGCAGTACGGACAGGGAAAGTGGAAACACCATATATTTT. Its protein product is CASSTDRESGNTIYF. This rearrangement joins TRBV10-1 to TRBJ1-3; TRBD1 agrees at 8 bases. Germline V gene data show CDR1 as WNHNN and CDR2 as SYGVQD (reference sequence). V shed 5 bases and J 3 bases; nucleotides not matched to a gene: 6. The CDR3 is made up of 15 amino acids.

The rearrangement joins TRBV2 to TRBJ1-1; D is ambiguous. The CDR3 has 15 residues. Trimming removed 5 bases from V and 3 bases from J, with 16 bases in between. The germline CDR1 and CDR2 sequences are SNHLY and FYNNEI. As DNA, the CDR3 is TGTGCCAGCAGTCCCTTCTTAGGTGGAGACACTGAAGCTTTCTTT. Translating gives CASSPFLGGDTEAFF.

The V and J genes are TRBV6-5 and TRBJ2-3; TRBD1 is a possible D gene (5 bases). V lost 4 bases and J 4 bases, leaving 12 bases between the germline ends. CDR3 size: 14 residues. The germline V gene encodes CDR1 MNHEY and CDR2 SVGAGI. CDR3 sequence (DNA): TGTGCCAGCAGTTCTGGGCAGGGCGCAGATACGCAGTATTTT. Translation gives CASSSGQGADTQYF.

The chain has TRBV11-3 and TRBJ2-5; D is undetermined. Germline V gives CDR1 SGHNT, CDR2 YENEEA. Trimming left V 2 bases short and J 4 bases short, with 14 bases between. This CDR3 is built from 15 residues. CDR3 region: CASSLSWAPRETQYF. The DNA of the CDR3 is TGTGCCAGCAGCTTAAGTTGGGCCCCCCGAGAGACCCAGTACTTC.

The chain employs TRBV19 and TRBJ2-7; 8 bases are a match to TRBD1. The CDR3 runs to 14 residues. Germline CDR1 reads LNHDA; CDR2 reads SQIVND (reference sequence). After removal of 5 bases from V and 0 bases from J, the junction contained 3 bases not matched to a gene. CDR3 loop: CASSRDRISYEQYF. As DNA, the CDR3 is TGTGCCAGTAGTCGGGACAGGATCTCCTACGAGCAGTACTTC.

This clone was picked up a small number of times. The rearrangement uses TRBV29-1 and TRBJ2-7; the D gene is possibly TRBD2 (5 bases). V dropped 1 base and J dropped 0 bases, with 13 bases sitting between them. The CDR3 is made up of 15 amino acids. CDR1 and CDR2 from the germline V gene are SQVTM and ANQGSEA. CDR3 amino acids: CSVEGGAVSSYEQYF. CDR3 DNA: TGCAGCGTTGAAGGGGGAGCGGTGAGCTCCTACGAGCAGTACTTC.

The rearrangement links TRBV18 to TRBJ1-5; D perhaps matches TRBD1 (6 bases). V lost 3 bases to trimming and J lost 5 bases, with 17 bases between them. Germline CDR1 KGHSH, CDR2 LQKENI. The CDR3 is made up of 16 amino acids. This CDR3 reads CASSPLQGSGDQPQHF. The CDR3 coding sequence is TGTGCCAGCTCACCGCTACAGGGATCGGGCGATCAGCCCCAGCATTTT.

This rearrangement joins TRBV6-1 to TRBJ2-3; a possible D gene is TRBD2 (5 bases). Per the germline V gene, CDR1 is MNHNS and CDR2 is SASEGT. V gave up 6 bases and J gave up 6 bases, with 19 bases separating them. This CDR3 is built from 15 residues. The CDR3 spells CASREVVLAPDTQYF. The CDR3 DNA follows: TGTGCCAGCAGAGAGGTGGTGCTAGCCCCCGATACGCAGTATTTT.

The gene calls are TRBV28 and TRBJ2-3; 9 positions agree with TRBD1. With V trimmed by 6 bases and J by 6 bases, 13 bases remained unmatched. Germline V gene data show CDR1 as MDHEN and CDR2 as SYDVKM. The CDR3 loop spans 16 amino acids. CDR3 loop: CASRRLGDRAQDTQYF. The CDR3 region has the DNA TGTGCCAGCAGGAGATTAGGGGACAGGGCTCAGGATACGCAGTATTTT.

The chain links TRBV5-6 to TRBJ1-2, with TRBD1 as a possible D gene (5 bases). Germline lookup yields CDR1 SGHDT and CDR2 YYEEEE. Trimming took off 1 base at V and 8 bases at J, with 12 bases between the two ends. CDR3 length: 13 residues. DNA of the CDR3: TGTGCCAGCAGCTTGAGGCAGGGTTACGGCTACACCTTC. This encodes CASSLRQGYGYTF.

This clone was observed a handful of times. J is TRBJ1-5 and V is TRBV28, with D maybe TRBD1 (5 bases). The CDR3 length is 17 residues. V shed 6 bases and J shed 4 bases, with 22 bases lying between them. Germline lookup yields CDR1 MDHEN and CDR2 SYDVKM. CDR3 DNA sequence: TGTGCCAGCAGGTCCAGGGTGGCCCTCCTCTTGAATCAGCCCCAGCATTTT. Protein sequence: CASRSRVALLLNQPQHF. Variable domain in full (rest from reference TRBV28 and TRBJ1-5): DVKVTQSSRYLVKRTGEKVFLECVQDMDHENMFWYRQDPGLGLRLIYFSYDVKMKEKGDIPEGYSVSREKKERFSLILESASTNQTSMYLCASRSRVALLLNQPQHFGDGTRLSIL.